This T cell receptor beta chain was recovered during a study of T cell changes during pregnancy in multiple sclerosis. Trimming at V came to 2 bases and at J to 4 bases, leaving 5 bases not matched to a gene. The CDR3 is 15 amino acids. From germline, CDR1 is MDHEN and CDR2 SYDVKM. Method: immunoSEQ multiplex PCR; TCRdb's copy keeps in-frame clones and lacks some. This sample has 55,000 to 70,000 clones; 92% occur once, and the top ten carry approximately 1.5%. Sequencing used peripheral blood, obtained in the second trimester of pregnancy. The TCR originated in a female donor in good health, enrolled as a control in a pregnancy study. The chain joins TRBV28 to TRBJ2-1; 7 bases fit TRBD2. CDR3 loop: CASSLRLADYNEQFF. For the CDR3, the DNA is TGTGCCAGCAGTTTACGGCTAGCGGATTACAATGAGCAGTTCTTC.